Each of the 15 T cell receptor beta chains below was sequenced from the same sample in a study of blood T cell repertoires in COVID-19. The method was immunoSEQ multiplex PCR; TCRdb's version includes in-frame clones alone and lacks a portion of them. The sample includes roughly 99,000 clones, approximately 81% of them seen just once. The sequenced sample was peripheral blood. These receptors all come from an elderly woman with acute or convalescent COVID-19.

The chain employs TRBV7-2 and TRBJ2-3; 7 bases fit TRBD2. Germline CDR1 and CDR2: SGHTA and FQGNSA. Trimming cost V 6 bases and J 1 base; bases outside gene matches: 7. CDR3 length equals 15 residues. The DNA of the CDR3 is TGTGCCAGCAGGCCGAGGAGCGGGGGCACAGATACGCAGTATTTT. Its protein is CASRPRSGGTDTQYF.

This chain joins TRBV5-1 and TRBJ2-5; 10 bases match TRBD1. Germline trimming cut 4 bases from V and 3 bases from J; bases unmatched to any gene: 6. Germline assignment: CDR1 SGHRS and CDR2 YFSETQ. CDR3 size: 15 residues. The CDR3: CASSPGQGRKETQYF. Written as DNA, the CDR3 is TGCGCCAGCAGCCCGGGACAGGGGAGAAAAGAGACCCAGTACTTC.

Of note for this clone: At the DNA level, this CDR3 is encoded by other sequences in the same sample as well. The chain couples TRBV6-5 to TRBJ1-2; TRBD1 is a possible D gene (6 bases). This CDR3 comprises 11 residues. CDR1 and CDR2 (germline): MNHEY, SVGAGI. With 8 bases removed from V and 4 bases from J, the gap between germline ends came to 8 bases. The CDR3 nucleotides are TGTGCCAGCTCACAGGGCTATGGCTACACCTTC. Translated, it gives CASSQGYGYTF.

This clone was seen a handful of times. The V call is TRBV7-9, the J call TRBJ1-3; D is possibly TRBD1 (6 bases). V gave up 4 bases and J gave up 0 bases, with 13 bases separating them. CDR1 is SEHNR, CDR2 FQNEAQ, per germline (reference sequence). The length of the CDR3 is 16 residues. Written as DNA, the CDR3 is TGTGCCAGCAGCTATCCGGGACACAACTCTGGAAACACCATATATTTT. Protein product: CASSYPGHNSGNTIYF.

Worth noting for this clone: One junction end disagrees with the germline gene, perhaps due to a read error. Other DNA sequences in the sample encode the same CDR3. The genes are TRBV7-2 and TRBJ2-5; 12 bases align to TRBD2. CDR3 length equals 14 residues. Germline assignment: CDR1 SGHTA and CDR2 FQGNSA. CDR3 in DNA: TGTGCCAGCAGCCTAGCGGGGGGGCGAGAGACCCAGTACTTC. The encoded protein is CASSLAGGRETQYF.

The V gene is TRBV15, the J gene TRBJ2-3; D gene ambiguous. CDR1 LNHNV and CDR2 YYDKDF come from the germline V gene (reference sequence). CDR3 size: 15 residues. V was cut by 0 bases and J by 2 bases, with 9 bases left in between. The DNA for the CDR3 is TGTGCCACCAGCAGAGATCCAGATTACACAGATACGCAGTATTTT. This codes for CATSRDPDYTDTQYF.

The chain uses TRBV28 and TRBJ2-1; the D is unclear. This CDR3 is 12 amino acids long. Between the trimmed V and J ends, which lost 5 bases and 4 bases, there was a span of 6 bases. From germline, CDR1 is MDHEN and CDR2 SYDVKM. The CDR3: CASSPQYNEQFF. CDR3 DNA sequence: TGTGCCAGCAGTCCCCAATACAATGAGCAGTTCTTC. The variable domain in full, with the rest retrieved from reference TRBV28 and TRBJ2-1, is DVKVTQSSRYLVKRTGEKVFLECVQDMDHENMFWYRQDPGLGLRLIYFSYDVKMKEKGDIPEGYSVSREKKERFSLILESASTNQTSMYLCASSPQYNEQFFGPGTRLTVL.

The chain combines TRBV28 with TRBJ1-2, with 7 bases aligning to TRBD1. CDR3 length: 13 residues. V dropped 4 bases and J dropped 8; count of bases not matched to a gene: 7. Germline values: CDR1 MDHEN, CDR2 SYDVKM. The DNA of the CDR3 is TGTGCCAGCAGTTCGACAGGGTTAGGGGGCTACACCTTC. The encoded protein is CASSSTGLGGYTF.

V usage is TRBV5-1 and J usage is TRBJ1-6; 9 nucleotides line up with TRBD1. CDR3 length equals 15 residues. Germline assignment: CDR1 SGHRS and CDR2 YFSETQ. V lost 2 bases and J lost 6; bases outside the gene matches: 3. CDR3 loop: CASSFEGQGNSPLHF. CDR3 in DNA: TGCGCCAGCAGCTTTGAGGGACAGGGTAATTCACCCCTCCACTTT.

This clone was observed once. The J gene is TRBJ2-1, the V gene TRBV4-3, with a tentative D call TRBD2 (6 bases). CDR3 length: 15 amino acids. The V gene's germline CDR1 is LGHNA and CDR2 YSLEER. Trimming shortened V by 3 bases and J by 9 bases, and 18 bases separated the two germline ends. This CDR3 reads CASSQTSGLGGEQFF. DNA of the CDR3: TGCGCCAGCAGCCAGACGAGCGGCCTGGGGGGTGAGCAGTTCTTC.

The chain has TRBV21-1 and TRBJ1-1. TRBV21-1 is a pseudogene locus. CDR3 size: 12 residues. CDR3 region: CASRRGNTEAFF. For the CDR3, the DNA is TGTGCCAGCCGTCGAGGGAACACTGAAGCTTTCTTT.

The sample holds one count of this clone. V and J are TRBV6-6 and TRBJ1-5, with D unclear. V gave up 6 bases and J gave up 6 bases, with 9 bases separating them. Per the germline V gene, CDR1 is MNHNY and CDR2 is SVGAGI (reference sequence). The CDR3 is made up of 12 amino acids. CDR3 sequence (DNA): TGTGCCAGCAGGTCGGAGGGTCAGCCCCAGCATTTT. Its translation is CASRSEGQPQHF.

The CDR3 loop reads CATSTEAGGYGYTF. The CDR3 DNA follows: TGTGCCACCAGTACGGAAGCAGGGGGGTATGGCTACACCTTC. The chain recombines TRBV24-1 with TRBJ1-2; 7 bases line up with TRBD1. The CDR3 extends over 14 amino acids. Germline CDR1 is KGHDR and CDR2 is SFDVKD. The ends lost 6 bases at V and 5 bases at J; junction bases unmatched: 8.

The rearrangement joins TRBV11-2 to TRBJ2-2; 7 nucleotides agree with TRBD1. Germline CDR1 is SGHAT and CDR2 is FQNNGV. The CDR3 spans 16 residues. After removal of 6 bases from V and 1 base from J, the junction contained 8 bases not matched to a gene. CDR3 loop: CASSSQGPQNTGELFF. CDR3 bases: TGTGCCAGCAGTTCACAGGGGCCTCAGAACACCGGGGAGCTGTTTTTT.

The rearrangement joins TRBV6-5 to TRBJ1-2, with 8 positions matching TRBD1. Trimming removed 7 bases from V and 8 bases from J; junction bases left unmatched: 9. The CDR3 runs 13 residues. CDR1 and CDR2 from the germline V gene are MNHEY and SVGAGI. CDR3 sequence reads: CASNRGTGWGYTF. The CDR3 bases are TGTGCCAGCAACCGAGGGACAGGCTGGGGCTACACCTTC.